The 27 T cell receptor beta chains in this list originate from one sample, sequenced in a study of identifying expanded T cells in peripheral blood. Sequencing used immunoSEQ multiplex PCR; TCRdb keeps in-frame clones, though not all of them. This table holds approximately 120,000 clones, about nine tenths found once. Sequencing was performed on blood. The receptors shown here come from a person aged 18 to 70 in good health.

This clone was seen only once. The chain combines TRBV18 with TRBJ1-4; D unresolved. This CDR3 is built from 16 residues. Deletions cut 6 bases from V and 0 bases from J, with 14 bases between. The germline V gene encodes CDR1 KGHSH and CDR2 LQKENI. The CDR3 region has the DNA TGTGCCAGCTCCTTAACTCTTTCTGCAACTAATGAAAAACTGTTTTTT. This encodes CASSLTLSATNEKLFF.

The chain has TRBV6-4 and TRBJ1-2, with 11 nucleotides matching TRBD1. This CDR3 has 15 amino acids. CDR1 MRHNA and CDR2 SNTAGT come from the germline V gene. V lost 2 bases and J lost 8; bases outside the gene matches: 7. In DNA, the CDR3 is TGTGCCAGCAGTGACGGAGGGACAGGGGGAAACGGCTACACCTTC. Amino acids: CASSDGGTGGNGYTF.

The chain links TRBV27 to TRBJ2-3; 7 bases align to TRBD1. The CDR3 totals 17 residues. Germline lookup yields CDR1 MNHEY and CDR2 SMNVEV (reference sequence). V was clipped by 4 bases and J by 6 bases; unmatched bases: 16. The CDR3 is CASSSIIGQGDTDTQYF. CDR3 bases: TGTGCCAGCAGTTCTATTATTGGGCAGGGGGACACGGATACGCAGTATTTT.

The chain combines TRBV19 with TRBJ2-2; a weak D match, TRBD1 (6 bases). In germline, CDR1 is LNHDA, CDR2 SQIVND (reference sequence). The CDR3 has 13 amino acids. Trimming shortened V by 1 base and J by 6 bases, and 6 bases separated the two germline ends. CDR3 in amino acids: CASSIGQAGELFF. The DNA of the CDR3 is TGTGCCAGTAGTATAGGACAGGCCGGGGAGCTGTTTTTT. Full variable domain (missing parts from reference TRBV19 and TRBJ2-2): DGGITQSPKYLFRKEGQNVTLSCEQNLNHDAMYWYRQDPGQGLRLIYYSQIVNDFQKGDIAEGYSVSREKKESFPLTVTSAQKNPTAFYLCASSIGQAGELFFGEGSRLTVL.

In the case of this clone: A junction boundary mismatches the germline segment, possibly from a read error. V and J are TRBV6-1 and TRBJ1-5, with 7 positions matching TRBD1. CDR1 and CDR2 (germline): MNHNS, SASEGT. The length of the CDR3 is 16 residues. The CDR3 DNA reads as TGTGCCAGCAGGGAAGGGGGCGCGCTAAGCAATCAGCCCCAGCATTTT. Amino acids: CASREGGALSNQPQHF.

This chain joins TRBV6-1 and TRBJ2-5; no reliable D call. Between the trimmed V and J ends, which lost 4 bases and 4 bases, there was a span of 13 bases. The CDR3 length is 14 residues. Germline CDR1 reads MNHNS; CDR2 reads SASEGT. This CDR3 reads CASSGPGLGETQYF. CDR3 in DNA: TGTGCCAGCAGTGGGCCGGGCCTCGGAGAGACCCAGTACTTC.

This chain links TRBV6-1 with TRBJ1-5, with 7 bases that match TRBD1. The junction had 9 bases not matched to a gene; V was cut back by 3 bases and J by 7 bases. There are 15 residues in the CDR3. CDR1 and CDR2 from the germline V gene are MNHNS and SASEGT. The CDR3 reads CASSEPQGGYQPQHF. CDR3 nucleotide sequence: TGTGCCAGCAGTGAGCCTCAGGGGGGGTACCAGCCCCAGCATTTT.

This chain joins TRBV11-2 and TRBJ2-2; TRBD2 matches 9 bases. Unmatched junction bases numbered 7, after V lost 2 bases and J lost 0 bases. CDR1 is SGHAT and CDR2 is FQNNGV in the germline V gene. The CDR3 length is 18 residues. The CDR3 loop reads CASSLKIAGETNTGELFF. The CDR3 bases are TGTGCCAGCAGCTTAAAAATAGCGGGGGAGACGAACACCGGGGAGCTGTTTTTT. The full variable domain, in which reference TRBV11-2 and TRBJ2-2 provide the parts outside the CDR3, is EAGVAQSPRYKIIEKRQSVAFWCNPISGHATLYWYQQILGQGPKLLIQFQNNGVVDDSQLPKDRFSAERLKGVDSTLKIQPAKLEDSAVYLCASSLKIAGETNTGELFFGEGSRLTVL.

The rearrangement uses TRBV5-8 and TRBJ1-4, with a possible D match to TRBD1 (6 bases). The CDR3 is made up of 15 amino acids. From germline, CDR1 is SGHTS and CDR2 YDEGEE. Trimming left V 4 bases short and J 3 bases short, with 13 bases between. The CDR3 region is CASSPRTASNEKLFF. In DNA form, the CDR3 reads TGTGCCAGCAGCCCGCGGACAGCCTCTAATGAAAAACTGTTTTTT.

The rearrangement joins TRBV7-8 to TRBJ2-7; 7 bases agree with TRBD2. Germline values: CDR1 SGHVS, CDR2 FQNEAQ. Unmatched junction bases numbered 8, after V lost 11 bases and J lost 1 base. This CDR3 region has 13 residues. CDR3 sequence reads: CAGRASGSYEQYF. CDR3 bases: TGTGCCGGGAGGGCTAGCGGATCCTACGAGCAGTACTTC.

J is TRBJ2-2 and V is TRBV18; D remains unclear. Germline-derived CDR1 and CDR2 are KGHSH and LQKENI. Trimming shortened V by 3 bases and J by 6 bases, and 8 bases separated the two germline ends. The CDR3 extends over 13 amino acids. CDR3 DNA sequence: TGTGCCAGCTCACCTTCCGTCCCCGGGGAGCTGTTTTTT. Translated: CASSPSVPGELFF.

The V gene is TRBV7-8, the J gene TRBJ2-1; 7 bases fit TRBD1. This CDR3 spans 17 amino acids. The germline CDR1 and CDR2 sequences are SGHVS and FQNEAQ. V was clipped by 5 bases and J by 4 bases; unmatched bases: 14. DNA for the CDR3: TGTGCCAGCAGCCCCCCCCTCCGGGACAGAGATTACAATGAGCAGTTCTTC. Protein: CASSPPLRDRDYNEQFF.

The rearrangement links TRBV10-3 to TRBJ1-4; possible D gene TRBD1, 5 bases. V lost 4 bases and J lost 0, with 9 bases in between. Germline V gene data show CDR1 as ENHRY and CDR2 as SYGVKD. This CDR3 has 15 amino acids. The CDR3, as DNA: TGTGCCATCAGTGGGGACGGTGCAACTAATGAAAAACTGTTTTTT. This sequence encodes CAISGDGATNEKLFF.

The V and J genes are TRBV4-1 and TRBJ2-5, with D possibly TRBD2 on 5 matching bases. The germline V gene has CDR1 MGHRA and CDR2 YSYEKL. The CDR3 covers 15 residues. Trimming cost V 3 bases and J 2 bases, with 13 bases left between them. The CDR3 region is CASSQARGLQETQYF. DNA for the CDR3: TGCGCCAGCAGCCAGGCACGAGGACTGCAAGAGACCCAGTACTTC.

This sequence joins TRBV25-1 and TRBJ1-4, with 8 bases fitting TRBD1. From germline, CDR1 is MGHDK and CDR2 SYGVNS. The trim removed 6 bases at V and 7 bases at J, leaving 10 bases unmatched. The CDR3 is 15 residues long. CDR3 loop: CASSSQGAGGEKLFF. CDR3 in DNA: TGTGCCAGCAGCTCGCAGGGGGCCGGTGGTGAAAAACTGTTTTTT.

This chain uses TRBV10-3 with TRBJ2-1; 8 bases align to TRBD2. The CDR3 has 17 residues. V was clipped by 10 bases and J by 3 bases; unmatched bases: 17. CDR1 is ENHRY, CDR2 SYGVKD, per germline. CDR3 sequence reads: CATLDELSGLVYNEQFF. CDR3 coding DNA: TGTGCCACCCTAGATGAGCTCTCGGGACTAGTCTACAATGAGCAGTTCTTC.

The rearrangement uses TRBV9 and TRBJ2-3, with 7 bases identical to TRBD1. Per the germline V gene, CDR1 is SGDLS and CDR2 is YYNGEE. J was trimmed by 5 bases and V by 2 bases; bases with no gene match: 5. This CDR3 has 14 amino acids. CDR3 DNA: TGTGCCAGCAGCGTTAGGGGGCAGGTAGATACGCAGTATTTT. It translates to CASSVRGQVDTQYF.

The chain is built from TRBV6-1 and TRBJ1-5; unclear D gene. V shed 4 bases and J shed 4 bases, with 8 bases lying between them. CDR3 size: 13 residues. Germline CDR1 MNHNS, CDR2 SASEGT. CDR3 coding DNA: TGTGCCAGCAGTGCCTCGATAAATCAGCCCCAGCATTTT. Translation gives CASSASINQPQHF.

The chain joins TRBV5-4 to TRBJ2-5, with a possible D match to TRBD1 (6 bases). The germline V gene encodes CDR1 SGHNT and CDR2 YYREEE (reference sequence). V gave up 2 bases and J gave up 1 base, with 9 bases separating them. The CDR3 spans 14 residues. The CDR3 DNA reads TGTGCCAGCAGCTTTGGACAGTCCCAAGAGACCCAGTACTTC. Protein product: CASSFGQSQETQYF.

The rearrangement uses TRBV27 and TRBJ2-2, with D possibly matching TRBD1 (6 bases). The CDR3 spans 16 residues. The germline gives CDR1 MNHEY, CDR2 SMNVEV (reference sequence). The ends were cut back, 6 bases at V and 1 base at J, with 15 bases in the middle. The CDR3 DNA reads TGTGCCAGCAGCCCCCCAGGGGTAGGGAACACCGGGGAGCTGTTTTTT. This translates into CASSPPGVGNTGELFF.

As DNA, the CDR3 is TGTGCCAGCAGCTTCTGGAGCTCGGTTACGCAGTATTTT. Amino acids: CASSFWSSVTQYF. V usage is TRBV5-4 and J usage is TRBJ2-3; unclear D gene. CDR3 length: 13 amino acids. V shed 2 bases and J shed 8 bases, with 12 bases lying between them. Germline assignment: CDR1 SGHNT and CDR2 YYREEE (reference sequence).

About this clone: This sample includes further DNA sequences coding for the same CDR3. The chain combines TRBV29-1 with TRBJ1-5; no clear D. Trimming shortened V by 4 bases and J by 0 bases, and 7 bases separated the two germline ends. The length of the CDR3 is 13 residues. Germline CDR1 and CDR2: SQVTM and ANQGSEA. DNA for the CDR3: TGCAGCGTTGCGGGAAATAGCAATCAGCCCCAGCATTTT. It specifies CSVAGNSNQPQHF.

The rearrangement links TRBV19 to TRBJ1-1; D not resolved. V was pared by 1 base and J by 4 bases, with 10 bases between. The CDR3 is made up of 14 amino acids. Germline CDR1 is LNHDA and CDR2 is SQIVND (reference sequence). The DNA of the CDR3 is TGTGCCAGTAGTATAGTTTCCGGCCCCACTGAAGCTTTCTTT. Translating it yields CASSIVSGPTEAFF. Full variable domain (outside the CDR3, taken from reference TRBV19 and TRBJ1-1): DGGITQSPKYLFRKEGQNVTLSCEQNLNHDAMYWYRQDPGQGLRLIYYSQIVNDFQKGDIAEGYSVSREKKESFPLTVTSAQKNPTAFYLCASSIVSGPTEAFFGQGTRLTVV.

The chain has TRBV10-3 and TRBJ1-4; 7 bases agree with TRBD1. Germline assignment: CDR1 ENHRY and CDR2 SYGVKD. This CDR3 region has 19 residues. Trimming took 4 bases from V and 11 from J; bases not matched to a gene: 25. The CDR3 protein is CAISADTRQGELGIDKLFF. The CDR3 DNA is TGTGCCATCAGTGCCGACACCCGACAGGGAGAGTTAGGGATCGACAAACTGTTTTTT.

This clone was observed a single time. J is TRBJ1-1 and V is TRBV5-1; the match to TRBD1 covers 9 bases. The V segment lost 3 bases and the J segment 10 bases; nucleotides outside the gene matches: 7. Germline V CDR1 and CDR2: SGHRS, YFSETQ. This CDR3 region has 13 residues. The CDR3: CASSSEDRGLAFF. DNA for the CDR3: TGCGCCAGCAGCTCAGAGGACAGGGGATTAGCTTTCTTT.

V is TRBV7-2 and J is TRBJ1-4, with D maybe TRBD1 (6 bases). The germline V gene encodes CDR1 SGHTA and CDR2 FQGNSA. Trimming pared 5 bases from V and 4 bases from J, leaving 17 bases between. CDR3 length equals 16 residues. The CDR3 is CASSDQDRPYNEKLFF. CDR3 DNA sequence: TGTGCCAGCAGCGACCAGGACAGACCATATAATGAAAAACTGTTTTTT.

V is TRBV9 and J is TRBJ2-1, with 9 bases aligning to TRBD2. J gave up 9 bases and V 1 base, and 8 bases lay outside the gene matches. This CDR3 has 15 residues. The germline V gene has CDR1 SGDLS and CDR2 YYNGEE. This CDR3 reads CASSVLGGGAAEQFF. CDR3 DNA sequence: TGTGCCAGCAGCGTACTGGGCGGGGGGGCCGCTGAGCAGTTCTTC.